One sample yielded the 26 T cell receptor beta chains listed below, sequenced in a study of blood T cell repertoires in COVID-19. The repertoire was sequenced with immunoSEQ multiplex PCR; TCRdb's copy has only in-frame clones and lacks some. The sample holds some 390,000 clones, more than 75% seen once. Sequenced: peripheral blood. The receptors derive from an older woman with COVID-19, enrolled during active disease.

The rearrangement joins TRBV4-2 to TRBJ2-3, with unresolved D. The germline gives CDR1 LGHNA, CDR2 YNFKEQ. CDR3 length: 16 residues. Trimming removed 0 bases from V and 0 bases from J, with 10 bases in between. The CDR3, as DNA: TGTGCCAGCAGCCAAGACCCAGGCTCTAGCACAGATACGCAGTATTTT. It specifies CASSQDPGSSTDTQYF.

The V gene is TRBV7-9, the J gene TRBJ2-3; no clear D. Germline V lookup: CDR1 SEHNR, CDR2 FQNEAQ (reference sequence). This CDR3 spans 13 amino acids. V lost 4 bases and J 3 bases, leaving 8 bases between the germline ends. The CDR3 nucleotides are TGTGCCAGCAGCTCCTTAACTACAGATACGCAGTATTTT. Protein: CASSSLTTDTQYF.

This chain links TRBV6-1 with TRBJ1-2; TRBD1 agrees at 7 bases. The CDR3 is made up of 14 amino acids. In germline, CDR1 is MNHNS, CDR2 SASEGT. With 2 bases clipped from V and 3 bases from J, the junction kept 3 bases outside the gene matches. The CDR3: CASSEWGTDYGYTF. CDR3 coding DNA: TGTGCCAGCAGTGAATGGGGGACAGACTATGGCTACACCTTC.

The gene calls are TRBV7-6 and TRBJ2-1, with D maybe TRBD1 (6 bases). This CDR3 region has 17 residues. The germline CDR1 and CDR2 sequences are SGHVS and FNYEAQ. V gave up 1 base and J gave up 1 base, with 14 bases separating them. Written as DNA, the CDR3 is TGTGCCAGCAGCTTAGTTCCAGGGGTAACGTCCTACAATGAGCAGTTCTTC. It yields the protein CASSLVPGVTSYNEQFF. Drawing the rest from reference TRBV7-6 and TRBJ2-1, the complete variable domain is GAGVSQSPRYKVTKRGQDVALRCDPISGHVSLYWYRQALGQGPEFLTYFNYEAQQDKSGLPNDRFSAERPEGSISTLTIQRTEQRDSAMYRCASSLVPGVTSYNEQFFGPGTRLTVL.

The chain links TRBV28 to TRBJ1-2; D not resolved. Trimming stripped 3 bases from V and 4 bases from J, with 9 bases between. CDR3 length: 13 residues. Per the germline V gene, CDR1 is MDHEN and CDR2 is SYDVKM. The CDR3 nucleotides read TGTGCCAGCAGTTTCCCGGGGAGCTATGGCTACACCTTC. This sequence encodes CASSFPGSYGYTF.

The rearrangement joins TRBV5-1 to TRBJ2-5; tentatively, D is TRBD1 (5 bases). This CDR3 spans 15 amino acids. Deletions cut 5 bases from V and 0 bases from J, with 14 bases between. Germline CDR1 is SGHRS and CDR2 is YFSETQ. The CDR3 protein is CASSSGRAYQETQYF. In nucleotides, the CDR3 is TGCGCCAGCAGTTCGGGCAGGGCGTACCAAGAGACCCAGTACTTC.

The rearrangement joins TRBV5-1 to TRBJ1-1, with TRBD1 identical over 8 bases. The CDR3 extends over 17 amino acids. Germline lookup yields CDR1 SGHRS and CDR2 YFSETQ. After removal of 3 bases from V and 5 bases from J, the junction contained 15 bases not matched to a gene. Written as DNA, the CDR3 is TGCGCCAGCAGCTCCGGAAGGCTCACAGGGGGTGAGACTGAAGCTTTCTTT. Its translation: CASSSGRLTGGETEAFF.

Remarks on this clone: Sequence at one end of the junction differs from germline and may be a read error. The V and J genes are TRBV27 and TRBJ1-1; 9 bases fit TRBD1. This CDR3 region has 13 residues. From germline, CDR1 is MNHEY and CDR2 SMNVEV (reference sequence). The CDR3 region is CASRPTGGTQAFF. The CDR3 DNA reads as TGTGCCAGCAGACCTACAGGGGGCACTCAAGCTTTCTTT.

This clone was seen a few times. The chain uses TRBV6-6 and TRBJ1-5, with D possibly being TRBD1 (6 bases). Germline assignment: CDR1 MNHNY and CDR2 SVGAGI (reference sequence). This CDR3 spans 15 amino acids. V dropped 2 bases and J dropped 1 base, with 9 bases sitting between them. CDR3 sequence reads: CASSYGDMSNQPQHF. As DNA, the CDR3 is TGTGCCAGCAGTTACGGGGACATGAGCAATCAGCCCCAGCATTTT.

This clone was detected a few times. CDR3: CAWTHSNYGYTF. DNA of the CDR3: TGTGCCTGGACCCACAGCAACTATGGCTACACCTTC. The chain combines TRBV30 with TRBJ1-2, with no clear D. Trimming left V 4 bases short and J 2 bases short, with 8 bases between. The CDR3 length is 12 residues. Looked up from germline, CDR1 is GTSNPN and CDR2 is SVGIG (reference sequence).

This sequence joins TRBV5-4 and TRBJ2-3; D possibly corresponds to TRBD2 (6 bases). Trimming took 4 bases from V and 3 from J, leaving 18 bases between them. CDR1 and CDR2 from the germline V gene are SGHNT and YYREEE (reference sequence). CDR3 length: 16 residues. DNA for the CDR3: TGTGCCAGCAGCCGAGATTACGGGGGACTTACAGATACGCAGTATTTT. This codes for CASSRDYGGLTDTQYF.

The rearrangement uses TRBV11-3 and TRBJ2-1; 12 bases fit TRBD2. With V trimmed by 5 bases and J by 4 bases, 3 bases remained unmatched. Germline lookup yields CDR1 SGHNT and CDR2 YENEEA. The CDR3 contains 15 residues. CDR3 in DNA: TGTGCCAGCAGCGGGCTAGCGGGGGGGTACAATGAGCAGTTCTTC. Residues: CASSGLAGGYNEQFF.

The chain employs TRBV3-1 (or the pseudogene TRBV3-2) and TRBJ1-6; D unclear. Looked up from germline, CDR1 is LGHDT and CDR2 is YNNKEL (reference sequence). Trimming shortened V by 4 bases and J by 2 bases, and 6 bases separated the two germline ends. This CDR3 is 14 amino acids long. CDR3 loop: CASSPLTYNSPLHF. In DNA, the CDR3 is TGTGCCAGCAGCCCTCTTACCTATAATTCACCCCTCCACTTT.

The rearrangement links TRBV5-1 to TRBJ2-7, with no clear D. The CDR3 loop spans 15 amino acids. Germline V gene sequence: CDR1 SGHRS, CDR2 YFSETQ. The V end was cut by 0 bases, the J end by 1 base, with 11 bases between. The CDR3 coding sequence is TGCGCCAGCAGCTTGGACCGGTACGGTTCCTACGAGCAGTACTTC. Its translation is CASSLDRYGSYEQYF.

This clone was seen once. The gene calls are TRBV3-1 (or the pseudogene TRBV3-2) and TRBJ2-3, with D possibly TRBD2 on 6 matching bases. The V end was cut by 1 base, the J end by 2 bases, with 10 bases between. This CDR3 has 15 residues. Germline CDR1 and CDR2: LGHDT and YNNKEL (reference sequence). In DNA form, the CDR3 reads TGTGCCAGCAGCCAAGGGCGGGGAGCCACAGATACGCAGTATTTT. Its protein is CASSQGRGATDTQYF.

The CDR3 protein is CASRQGDYGYTF. CDR3 nucleotides: TGTGCCAGTAGACAGGGTGACTATGGCTACACCTTC. The rearrangement uses TRBV19 and TRBJ1-2; weak D call: TRBD1 (6 bases). Germline CDR1 is LNHDA and CDR2 is SQIVND (reference sequence). Trimming removed 6 bases at V and 3 bases at J, with 8 bases between. This CDR3 has 12 amino acids.

V is TRBV7-8 and J is TRBJ1-1; TRBD1 might be the D (6 bases). Looked up from germline, CDR1 is SGHVS and CDR2 is FQNEAQ. Deletions cut 5 bases from V and 0 bases from J, with 10 bases between. CDR3 length: 14 amino acids. For the CDR3, the DNA is TGTGCCAGCAGCGCAGGACAGATGAACACTGAAGCTTTCTTT. Translation gives CASSAGQMNTEAFF.

V and J are TRBV11-2 and TRBJ1-4, with D possibly TRBD1 on 6 matching bases. This CDR3 is 15 amino acids long. The ends were cut back, 1 base at V and 2 bases at J, with 8 bases in the middle. Germline V gene data show CDR1 as SGHAT and CDR2 as FQNNGV. CDR3 in amino acids: CASSLATGTNEKLFF. The DNA of the CDR3 is TGTGCCAGCAGCTTAGCCACAGGGACTAATGAAAAACTGTTTTTT.

The rearrangement uses TRBV27 and TRBJ2-5, with 7 bases identical to TRBD2. Germline values: CDR1 MNHEY, CDR2 SMNVEV (reference sequence). The CDR3 contains 13 residues. The V segment lost 3 bases and the J segment 4 bases; nucleotides outside the gene matches: 2. The CDR3 here is CASSFRLAETQYF. CDR3 nucleotide sequence: TGTGCCAGCAGTTTTCGACTAGCAGAGACCCAGTACTTC.

This chain joins TRBV5-1 and TRBJ2-2; 9 bases map to TRBD1. This CDR3 region has 15 residues. The V gene's germline CDR1 is SGHRS and CDR2 YFSETQ. Trimming at V came to 6 bases and at J to 3 bases, leaving 6 bases not matched to a gene. CDR3 DNA: TGCGCCAGCAACCCCACAGGGGGCGACACCGGGGAGCTGTTTTTT. Its translation: CASNPTGGDTGELFF.

The chain combines TRBV28 with TRBJ2-7, with 7 bases that match TRBD1. V dropped 7 bases and J dropped 3; count of bases not matched to a gene: 15. The germline gives CDR1 MDHEN, CDR2 SYDVKM. This CDR3 has 16 residues. CDR3: CASISPQTGNYYEQYF. The DNA of the CDR3 is TGTGCCAGCATAAGCCCACAGACAGGGAATTACTACGAGCAGTACTTC.

V is TRBV19 and J is TRBJ2-1; the match to TRBD2 covers 11 bases. Trimming cost V 6 bases and J 10 bases; bases outside gene matches: 8. The CDR3 is 14 amino acids. Per the germline V gene, CDR1 is LNHDA and CDR2 is SQIVND (reference sequence). Here the CDR3 reads CASRLSGGAQEQFF. The CDR3 DNA is TGTGCCAGTAGGCTTAGCGGGGGGGCGCAGGAGCAGTTCTTC.

The V gene is TRBV5-1, the J gene TRBJ2-3, with TRBD2 identical over 7 bases. The trim removed 7 bases at V and 0 bases at J, leaving 5 bases unmatched. This CDR3 has 14 residues. The germline gives CDR1 SGHRS, CDR2 YFSETQ. CDR3 loop: CASGSGVSTDTQYF. The CDR3 DNA follows: TGCGCCAGCGGGAGCGGGGTTAGCACAGATACGCAGTATTTT. The whole variable domain, filled in from reference TRBV5-1 and TRBJ2-3, reads KAGVTQTPRYLIKTRGQQVTLSCSPISGHRSVSWYQQTPGQGLQFLFEYFSETQRNKGNFPGRFSGRQFSNSRSEMNVSTLELGDSALYLCASGSGVSTDTQYFGPGTRLTVL.

The V gene is TRBV2, the J gene TRBJ2-7, with 8 bases that match TRBD1. V lost 2 bases to trimming and J lost 8 bases; unmatched junction nucleotides: 2. CDR3 size: 12 residues. Germline V gives CDR1 SNHLY, CDR2 FYNNEI. CDR3 sequence reads: CASSEQGAQQYF. The CDR3 DNA follows: TGTGCCAGCAGTGAACAGGGGGCCCAGCAGTACTTC.

In the case of this clone: The sample holds other DNA sequences that translate to the same CDR3. J is TRBJ1-2 and V is TRBV3-1 (or the pseudogene TRBV3-2), with 7 bases lining up with TRBD1. J lost 7 bases, V lost 2 bases, and 4 bases had no gene match. Germline CDR1 reads LGHDT; CDR2 reads YNNKEL (reference sequence). The CDR3 sequence is 13 residues long. The CDR3 loop is CASSQRTGGGYTF. In nucleotides, the CDR3 is TGTGCCAGCAGCCAACGGACAGGCGGTGGCTACACCTTC.

V is TRBV2 and J is TRBJ1-5; tentatively, D is TRBD1 (6 bases). The V and J ends lost 6 bases and 2 bases respectively, with 23 bases between them. The CDR3 spans 18 residues. Germline CDR1 is SNHLY and CDR2 is FYNNEI. CDR3 amino acids: CASSWSATQGGGNQPQHF. In DNA, the CDR3 is TGTGCCAGCAGCTGGTCGGCAACACAAGGGGGGGGCAATCAGCCCCAGCATTTT.